The following is a TCR beta chain sequence with its context. Original analysis: Reference gene primer amplification in the assay estimated nucleated cell counts. Generated by immunoSEQ multiplex PCR, the TCRdb table keeps only in-frame clones and is missing some. For V, J and clone size, that table is used; D and trimming come from the DNA. Of around 72,000 clones in the sample, roughly 85% were seen once. This entry belongs to a study of blood T cell repertoires in COVID-19. As for the study in general: COVID-19 samples from acute and convalescent phases originated in the United States, Italy and Spain. The cDNA or gDNA used as material had been derived from T cells, B-cell-depleted T cells, or PBMCs.

V lost 6 bases and J lost 0, with 11 bases in between. The CDR3 covers 14 residues. The germline V gene has CDR1 MNHEY and CDR2 SVGAGI. The chain couples TRBV6-5 to TRBJ1-1; D is perhaps TRBD1 (6 bases). The sequenced sample was peripheral blood. This sequence originates from a woman in her sixties or seventies with acute or convalescent COVID-19. The CDR3 region has the DNA TGTGCCAGCAGAACAGGGATTTTGAACACTGAAGCTTTCTTT. This encodes CASRTGILNTEAFF.